These T cell receptor beta chains were read from a single sample in a study of T-cell reconstitution after alpha-beta-depleted transplantation in children. One entry per CDR3 protein, called by TCRdb with MiXCR from the PCR reads. Of fewer than 1 million distinct CDR3 sequences in the sample, roughly 15% were seen once. The source was PBMCs, mostly from graft donor cells, collected 360 days after TCRalphabeta/CD19-depleted stem cell transplant. Source of these receptors: a male patient younger than 18 who had a stem cell transplant for acute lymphoblastic leukemia, so the T cells may come from the graft donor. CDR3s leave out the opening cysteine and the closing phenylalanine or tryptophan.

v_call	cdr3_aa
TRBV7-9	ASSLGGPPRT
TRBV29-1	SVIRGNTEAF
TRBV3-1	ASSQDRRAGDGYEQY
TRBV12-3/TRBV12-4	ASSDVTGFGHEQY
TRBV20-1	SAPLKTDTQY
TRBV19	ASSTPGLVPYNEQF
TRBV29-1	SVDQNTEAF
TRBV5-1	ASSFRGGQTNEQF
TRBV12-3/TRBV12-4	ASSQEPLSYNEQF
TRBV5-6	ASSRPRLYTGELF
TRBV7-2	ASSLVVLEPYNEQF
TRBV4-1	ASSQGPTRGDIQY
TRBV12-3/TRBV12-4	ASSSGTPSSGNTIY
TRBV5-1	ASSLVGTSVTDTQY
TRBV7-2	ASSLRSGRSYNEQF
TRBV5-1	ASSARQGWSEAF
TRBV5-1	ASSSWPKTPTETQY
TRBV5-1	ASKYLSSPGELF
TRBV2	ASPAGSGNEQF
TRBV18	ASSPISRSSGANVLT
TRBV4-1	ASSQDPASRYEQY
TRBV7-9	ASSLGLGGTRAF
TRBV24-1	ATIDRDSSDEQF
TRBV11-2	ASSLGPSPYNEQF
TRBV2	ASSPPVAGGPWETQY
TRBV12-3/TRBV12-4	ASSFLASGTVGYT
TRBV11-2	ASSRTGYYEQY
TRBV9	ASSVVGGRGHTEAF
TRBV11-2	ASSFGGRYYNEQF
TRBV29-1	SVPQGMARTDTQY
TRBV29-1	SVEGGFGDSGNTIY
TRBV20-1	SASDGHNEQF
TRBV24-1	ATTVDTQY
TRBV5-1	ASSPKTSGTYNEQF
TRBV29-1	SVDPGQASNEQF
TRBV24-1	ATSDLPGTGLYRETQY